The present entry profiles one TCR beta chain with its context. The antigen remains unidentified. Measured with immunoSEQ multiplex PCR; TCRdb has only the in-frame clones, and not every one. Among 150,000 to 190,000 clones listed, roughly 90% were seen once. The data originate from a study of T cell responses to AZD1222 COVID-19 vaccine. Notes on the study in general: A mostly white British donor set with more females was recruited, and clonal diversity was possibly underestimated. Increased Spike-specific TCR breadth and depth were observed after two AZD1222 doses. Seropositive AZD1222 recipients at baseline numbered only 6 or 7.

Germline V gives CDR1 SGHVS, CDR2 FQNEAQ. Losses at the gene ends were 4 bases for V and 4 bases for J; bases not matched to a gene: 7. The CDR3 consists of 16 residues. V and J are TRBV7-8 and TRBJ1-3; 10 bases line up with TRBD1. The receptor was isolated from an adult who received the AZD1222 COVID-19 vaccine. The sequenced sample was peripheral blood, obtained 28 days after the second AZD1222 dose. CDR3 region: CASSSTGTGEGNTIYF. The DNA of the CDR3 is TGTGCCAGCAGCTCGACCGGGACAGGGGAAGGAAACACCATATATTTT.